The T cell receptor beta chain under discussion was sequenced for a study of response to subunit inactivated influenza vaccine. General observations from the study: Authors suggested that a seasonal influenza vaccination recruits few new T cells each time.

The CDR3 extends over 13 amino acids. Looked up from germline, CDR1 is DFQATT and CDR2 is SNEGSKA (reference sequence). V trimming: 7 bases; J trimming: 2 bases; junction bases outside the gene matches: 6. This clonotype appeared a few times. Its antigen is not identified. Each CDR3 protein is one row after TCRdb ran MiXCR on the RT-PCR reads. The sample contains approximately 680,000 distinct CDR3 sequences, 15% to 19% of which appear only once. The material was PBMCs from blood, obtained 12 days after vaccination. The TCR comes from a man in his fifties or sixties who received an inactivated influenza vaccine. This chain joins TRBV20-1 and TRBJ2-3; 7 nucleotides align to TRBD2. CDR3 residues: CSGSSGATDTQYF. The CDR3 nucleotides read TGCAGTGGATCTAGCGGAGCCACAGATACGCAGTATTTT.